The subject of this entry is one T cell receptor beta chain. The sample belongs to a study of shared T cell receptors in the human thymus. The assay was immunoSEQ multiplex PCR, and TCRdb's table has in-frame clones only and misses some. Among 720,000 or so clones listed, 70% to 90% were seen once. Between the trimmed V and J ends, which lost 0 bases and 4 bases, there was a span of 6 bases. This CDR3 has 12 amino acids. CDR1 SQVTM and CDR2 ANQGSEA come from the germline V gene. The sample was also linked to a second study, of human thymus T cells.

The chain recombines TRBV29-1 with TRBJ1-2; D is unresolved. The sample was thymocytes. The clonotype originates from a girl in the first two years of life with a congenital heart defect. The DNA for the CDR3 is TGCAGCGTTGAAGATCCCGGCTATGGCTACACCTTC. The encoded protein is CSVEDPGYGYTF.